Listed below are T cell receptor beta chains from one sample, sequenced in a study of cytomegalovirus exposure and HLA in healthy donors. Only in-frame clones appear in the TCRdb table, and some are missing; sequencing was by immunoSEQ multiplex PCR. The table has roughly 190,000 clones, roughly 78% seen once; the top ten hold more than 1.5%. The sequencing sample was made of PBMCs. All receptors come from a girl aged 5-17 years in good health and CMV-seropositive. Each CDR3 is given with its conserved first and last residue. The order of the fields is J gene, V gene, CDR3 protein.

>TRBJ2-7|TRBV6-6
CASTDGKLYEQYF
>TRBJ2-5|TRBV6-5
CASSLTGETQYF
>TRBJ2-7|TRBV13
CASSLGSRGDEQYF
>TRBJ1-4|TRBV2
CASSSGQTTNEKLFF
>TRBJ2-5|TRBV6-5
CASSEGSGGETQYF
>TRBJ2-2|TRBV5-6
CASSWGQGLTGELFF
>TRBJ1-6|TRBV18
CASSPDPSRGNSPLHF
>TRBJ2-5|TRBV6-5
CASSSRGAGLGAQYF
>TRBJ2-7|TRBV25-1
CASSFKHPGTSRYEQYF
>TRBJ2-5|TRBV2
CASSASETQYF
>TRBJ2-7|TRBV5-1
CASSLAGQGFHEQYF
>TRBJ1-4|TRBV10-2
CASSPGQGNEKLFF
>TRBJ2-3|TRBV10-3
CAISESATPDTQYF
>TRBJ1-2|TRBV6-5
CASRDTNYGYTF